This record looks at one TCR beta chain sequence and its context. The antigen is unknown. The junction departs from the called germline gene at one end, perhaps through a read error. Amplified TCR beta CDR3 regions came from RNA transcripts. Carried out on the TCR CDR3, a first-round RT-PCR used the HTBI primer set. TCRdb fed the multiplex PCR reads into MiXCR, producing one record per CDR3 protein. The sample consists of 300,000 to 350,000 distinct CDR3 sequences, over 15% of them appearing once. The study left out patients who had uncontrolled infection, other autoimmune disease, pregnancy or lactation. Each 10 ml fresh peripheral blood draw supplied the PBMCs. The data are from a study of T cells in Graves' hyperthyroidism and ophthalmopathy. Study background: Before any treatment, at initial diagnosis, peripheral blood was collected.

Findings of the study overall: A 13 V-J model separated ophthalmopathy from stable hyperthyroidism.

The CDR3 has 14 residues. In germline, CDR1 is MNHEY, CDR2 SVGEGT. This chain connects TRBV6-2 or TRBV6-3 to TRBJ2-5, with 11 bases matching TRBD2. The receptor was isolated from a woman between 45 and 60 years old with Graves' hyperthyroidism. Material: blood. Here the CDR3 reads CASNSGGVRETQCF. The CDR3 nucleotides read TGTGCCAGCAATAGCGGGGGGGTTCGCGAGACCCAGTGCTTC.